One and the same sample provided the 20 T cell receptor beta chains below, sequenced in a study of cytomegalovirus exposure and HLA in healthy donors. PCR primers comprised 60 Vbeta and 13 Jbeta primers. Sequenced by immunoSEQ multiplex PCR; TCRdb stores in-frame clones only, minus some. The table includes some 160,000 clones, 75% to 90% detected once. Source material: PBMCs. The receptors shown here come from a woman aged 18-29 years in good health and CMV-seronegative.

This clone was seen more than once but under ten times. The CDR3 region has the DNA TGTGCCAGCAGCCAAGATGGGGGGGGAAAAAGGGAAAAACTGTTTTTT. Amino acids: CASSQDGGGKREKLFF. V usage is TRBV4-2 and J usage is TRBJ1-4, with a tentative D call TRBD1 (5 bases). V was cut by 0 bases and J by 8 bases, with 16 bases left in between. Germline CDR1 reads LGHNA; CDR2 reads YNFKEQ. This CDR3 contains 16 residues.

The CDR3 sequence: CASSGEGGQGEKLFF. CDR3 in DNA: TGTGCCAGCAGCGGAGAGGGAGGACAGGGTGAAAAACTGTTTTTT. The genes are TRBV6-4 and TRBJ1-4; TRBD1 matches 8 bases. Germline CDR1 reads MRHNA; CDR2 reads SNTAGT. V gave up 6 bases and J gave up 7 bases; unmatched junction bases: 10. The CDR3 is made up of 15 amino acids.

The chain uses TRBV28 and TRBJ1-1, with a possible D match to TRBD1 (5 bases). This CDR3 has 15 residues. Trimming left V 2 bases short and J 5 bases short, with 15 bases between. Germline V lookup: CDR1 MDHEN, CDR2 SYDVKM. In DNA form, the CDR3 reads TGTGCCAGCAGTTTACAGGTCTTCCGGGGGACTGAAGCTTTCTTT. Its protein product is CASSLQVFRGTEAFF.

J is TRBJ1-1 and V is TRBV19, with D maybe TRBD1 (6 bases). The germline V and J ends were trimmed by 4 bases and 4 bases, with 13 bases remaining between them. This CDR3 contains 14 residues. Germline CDR1 is LNHDA and CDR2 is SQIVND (reference sequence). For the CDR3, the DNA is TGTGCCAGTAGTACGACAGGAGGAGCCACTGAAGCTTTCTTT. Protein sequence: CASSTTGGATEAFF.

V usage is TRBV2 and J usage is TRBJ1-2; D gene unclear. V was cut by 9 bases and J by 7 bases, with 12 bases left in between. CDR1 is SNHLY and CDR2 is FYNNEI in the germline V gene. The CDR3 runs 11 residues. CDR3 bases: TGTGCCAGGCGCCGGTCTTTTGGCTACACCTTC. Amino acid sequence: CARRRSFGYTF.

This sequence joins TRBV28 and TRBJ1-3, with 10 bases matching TRBD1. The V and J ends lost 2 bases and 4 bases, in that order; junction bases with no gene match: 5. The germline V gene encodes CDR1 MDHEN and CDR2 SYDVKM. The CDR3 spans 16 residues. CDR3 sequence: CASSLSGTGVGNTIYF. The CDR3 DNA reads TGTGCCAGCAGTTTAAGCGGGACAGGGGTCGGAAACACCATATATTTT.

This clone was detected only once. The chain couples TRBV5-4 to TRBJ2-5, with TRBD2 identical over 12 bases. The CDR3 runs to 14 residues. Trimming removed 5 bases from V and 7 bases from J; junction bases left unmatched: 6. Germline V CDR1 and CDR2: SGHNT, YYREEE (reference sequence). The CDR3 loop reads CASRLAGGGATQYF. The DNA for the CDR3 is TGTGCCAGCAGACTAGCGGGGGGAGGGGCGACCCAGTACTTC.

The chain has TRBV6-4 and TRBJ2-1; D unresolved. Germline CDR1 and CDR2: MRHNA and SNTAGT. Between the trimmed V and J ends, which lost 5 bases and 8 bases, there was a span of 10 bases. The CDR3 has 12 amino acids. The CDR3 region is CASSSRNHEQFF. The CDR3 region has the DNA TGTGCCAGCAGTTCTAGGAACCATGAGCAGTTCTTC.

The V call is TRBV7-9, the J call TRBJ1-2; D is possibly TRBD1 (5 bases). This CDR3 region has 13 residues. Germline-derived CDR1 and CDR2 are SEHNR and FQNEAQ (reference sequence). V shed 5 bases and J shed 10 bases, with 17 bases lying between them. For the CDR3, the DNA is TGTGCCAGCAGCCCCTCGCAGGGATCGAACTACACCTTC. As protein: CASSPSQGSNYTF.

The rearrangement uses TRBV2 and TRBJ1-5; tentative D call: TRBD1 (5 bases). The CDR3 sequence is 14 residues long. V lost 4 bases and J 1 base, leaving 8 bases between the germline ends. CDR1 and CDR2 from the germline V gene are SNHLY and FYNNEI. In nucleotides, the CDR3 is TGTGCCAGCAGTGCCCAGGGCAGCAATCAGCCCCAGCATTTT. Translated: CASSAQGSNQPQHF.

With respect to this clone: One junction end does not reproduce the germline sequence, and a read error may be involved. This sequence joins TRBV7-9 and TRBJ1-2, with a tentative D call TRBD1 (5 bases). From germline, CDR1 is SEHNR and CDR2 FQNEAQ (reference sequence). CDR3 size: 12 residues. CDR3 sequence reads: CSSSFGGDGYTF. Written as DNA, the CDR3 is TGTTCCAGCAGCTTCGGGGGGGACGGCTACACCTTC.

The chain couples TRBV18 to TRBJ2-7; 7 nucleotides line up with TRBD2. Germline lookup yields CDR1 KGHSH and CDR2 LQKENI. This CDR3 has 12 amino acids. V dropped 6 bases and J dropped 6; count of bases not matched to a gene: 5. CDR3 region: CASSPGGTEQYF. For the CDR3, the DNA is TGTGCCAGCTCCCCCGGGGGGACCGAGCAGTACTTC.

The chain uses TRBV6-1 and TRBJ1-5; no firm D call. V dropped 0 bases and J dropped 0 bases, with 9 bases sitting between them. The CDR3 has 16 residues. Germline-derived CDR1 and CDR2 are MNHNS and SASEGT. The CDR3 DNA follows: TGTGCCAGCAGTGAAGCTTGGGCATATAGCAATCAGCCCCAGCATTTT. Protein: CASSEAWAYSNQPQHF.

The chain joins TRBV19 to TRBJ1-3; 8 nucleotides line up with TRBD1. Germline trimming cut 3 bases from V and 0 bases from J; bases unmatched to any gene: 4. From germline, CDR1 is LNHDA and CDR2 SQIVND (reference sequence). The CDR3 covers 16 residues. Here the CDR3 DNA reads TGTGCCAGTAGTATCGGGACAGGCTCCTCTGGAAACACCATATATTTT. It encodes CASSIGTGSSGNTIYF. The entire variable domain, with the rest obtained from reference TRBV19 and TRBJ1-3, is as follows: DGGITQSPKYLFRKEGQNVTLSCEQNLNHDAMYWYRQDPGQGLRLIYYSQIVNDFQKGDIAEGYSVSREKKESFPLTVTSAQKNPTAFYLCASSIGTGSSGNTIYFGEGSWLTVV.

V is TRBV30 and J is TRBJ2-3; 8 positions agree with TRBD2. The germline gives CDR1 GTSNPN, CDR2 SVGIG (reference sequence). The CDR3 spans 12 residues. The V gene end was trimmed by 4 bases and the J gene end by 5 bases; junction bases not matched to a gene: 2. CDR3 bases: TGTGCCTGGACGGGGGGGGGAGATACGCAGTATTTT. Translation: CAWTGGGDTQYF.

This rearrangement joins TRBV28 to TRBJ2-7; TRBD1 matches 9 bases. This CDR3 is 21 amino acids long. The germline CDR1 and CDR2 sequences are MDHEN and SYDVKM. Unmatched junction bases numbered 28, after V lost 6 bases and J lost 4 bases. The CDR3 sequence is CASSPVQGAPLGLAENYEQYF. In DNA form, the CDR3 reads TGTGCCAGCAGCCCCGTACAGGGGGCGCCTTTAGGGCTAGCAGAAAATTACGAGCAGTACTTC. The whole variable domain, remainder taken from reference TRBV28 and TRBJ2-7, is DVKVTQSSRYLVKRTGEKVFLECVQDMDHENMFWYRQDPGLGLRLIYFSYDVKMKEKGDIPEGYSVSREKKERFSLILESASTNQTSMYLCASSPVQGAPLGLAENYEQYFGPGTRLTVT.

CDR3 amino acids: CASSYDSLNQPQHF. DNA for the CDR3: TGTGCCAGCAGTTACGACAGTCTTAATCAGCCCCAGCATTTT. This chain uses TRBV27 with TRBJ1-5; TRBD1 is a possible D gene (5 bases). CDR3 size: 14 residues. With 4 bases removed from V and 4 bases from J, the gap between germline ends came to 11 bases. Germline CDR1 is MNHEY and CDR2 is SMNVEV (reference sequence).

This chain joins TRBV6-5 and TRBJ1-5; 8 bases are a match to TRBD1. Germline CDR1 and CDR2: MNHEY and SVGAGI. The trim removed 0 bases at V and 3 bases at J, leaving 1 base unmatched. The CDR3 is 15 residues long. CDR3 in amino acids: CASSYSGQDNQPQHF. DNA of the CDR3: TGTGCCAGCAGTTACTCGGGACAGGACAATCAGCCCCAGCATTTT.

This chain uses TRBV18 with TRBJ2-3; D remains unclear. Per germline, CDR1 KGHSH and CDR2 LQKENI. Trimming left V 2 bases short and J 4 bases short, with 7 bases between. The CDR3 sequence is 13 residues long. The CDR3: CASSPRAPDTQYF. CDR3 in DNA: TGTGCCAGCTCACCAAGAGCCCCAGATACGCAGTATTTT.

The chain uses TRBV6-6 and TRBJ1-1; 9 nucleotides align to TRBD1. The CDR3 covers 15 residues. V was pared by 6 bases and J by 10 bases, with 15 bases of the junction left unmatched. From germline, CDR1 is MNHNY and CDR2 SVGAGI (reference sequence). The CDR3 here is CASSGRTGALNGAFF. CDR3 DNA sequence: TGTGCCAGCAGCGGCAGGACAGGGGCCCTAAATGGAGCTTTCTTT.